Below, 17 T cell receptor beta chains from the same sample are listed, as sequenced in a study of regulatory T cells in long-lasting Graves disease. Construction of TCR beta libraries relied on iRepertoire HTBI primers and on Arm-PCR targeting CDR3 regions. TCRdb redid the calling of the multiplex PCR reads with MiXCR, one entry per CDR3 protein. The data contain more than 650,000 distinct CDR3 sequences, approximately 31% of them singletons. Noted time point: persistent/refractory GD, antithyroid drugs over 5 years with positive TRAb. RNA extracted from PBMCs served as the sequencing template. The source was peripheral blood mononuclear cells (PBMCs), collected when the disease was refractory, from a patient treated with antithyroid drugs. These receptors were obtained from a female donor with Graves disease.

Ten or more counts support this clonotype. A junction end diverges from the germline sequence, so it may reflect a read error. J is TRBJ1-2 and V is TRBV5-1; D gene ambiguous. The germline gives CDR1 SGHRS, CDR2 YFSETQ. This CDR3 spans 13 amino acids. The CDR3 sequence: CASSLQTNYGYTF. The CDR3 region has the DNA TGTGCCAGCAGTCTACAGACTAACTATGGCTACACCTTC.

The chain has TRBV24-1 and TRBJ1-1; 8 bases fit TRBD1. Looked up from germline, CDR1 is KGHDR and CDR2 is SFDVKD. The CDR3 consists of 15 residues. V trimming: 0 bases; J trimming: 7 bases; junction bases outside the gene matches: 6. As DNA, the CDR3 is TGTGCCACCAGTGATTTGGAGACAGGGGTGCTTGAAGCTTTCTTT. Translation gives CATSDLETGVLEAFF.

This chain connects TRBV6-1 to TRBJ1-4; D unresolved. The germline V and J ends were trimmed by 7 bases and 5 bases, with 11 bases remaining between them. CDR1 and CDR2 from the germline V gene are MNHNS and SASEGT. The CDR3 extends over 13 amino acids. CDR3 residues: CASTRELNEKLFF. The CDR3 DNA follows: TGTGCCAGCACCCGGGAGCTAAATGAAAAACTGTTTTTT.

This clonotype was detected a few times. The J gene is TRBJ2-6, the V gene TRBV2; a weak D match, TRBD2 (6 bases). Trimming took 3 bases from V and 10 from J, leaving 10 bases between them. The germline V gene encodes CDR1 SNHLY and CDR2 FYNNEI. This CDR3 is 13 amino acids long. CDR3 residues: CASSEVSGNVLTF. DNA of the CDR3: TGTGCCAGCAGTGAGGTTAGCGGAAACGTCCTGACTTTC.

This clonotype was seen a few times. J is TRBJ1-1 and V is TRBV10-2, with TRBD1 as a possible D gene (6 bases). The CDR3 is 15 residues long. The V end lost 2 bases, the J end lost 2 bases, and 12 bases lay between the germline ends. From germline, CDR1 is WSHSY and CDR2 SAAADI. The CDR3 DNA reads TGCGCCAGCAGTGAGCTGGTGACAGGTAACACTGAAGCTTTCTTT. It codes for CASSELVTGNTEAFF.

On this clonotype itself: A much larger clone differs by one base, so this may be a read error. The V gene is TRBV10-3, the J gene TRBJ2-5; the match to TRBD2 covers 8 bases. Germline V gene data show CDR1 as ENHRY and CDR2 as SYGVKD. The CDR3 contains 15 residues. In DNA, the CDR3 is TGTGCCATCGGTGAGTCATTAGCGGGACAAGAGACCCAGTACTTC. This encodes CAIGESLAGQETQYF.

To note about this clonotype: One junction end does not reproduce the germline sequence, and a read error may be involved. This sequence joins TRBV12-3 or TRBV12-4 and TRBJ1-3; 7 bases agree with TRBD1. The CDR3 has 14 residues. Here the CDR3 reads CASSRQGSGNTVYF. The DNA of the CDR3 is TGTGCCAGCAGCCGACAGGGCTCTGGAAACACCGTATATTTT.

V usage is TRBV19 and J usage is TRBJ1-6; D gene uncertain. This CDR3 spans 13 amino acids. Trimming pared 11 bases from V and 8 bases from J, leaving 16 bases between. Germline V gene lookup returns CDR1 LNHDA and CDR2 SQIVND (reference sequence). Written as DNA, the CDR3 is TGTGCCGGATCACAGAGGGCAGATTCACCCCTCCACTTT. It codes for CAGSQRADSPLHF.

The CDR3 reads CASHLYSNQPQHF. In DNA, the CDR3 is TGTGCCAGCCATCTTTATAGCAATCAGCCCCAGCATTTT. The chain has TRBV6-1 and TRBJ1-5; D is unresolved. V lost 8 bases and J lost 0, with 8 bases in between. There are 13 residues in the CDR3. The germline CDR1 and CDR2 sequences are MNHNS and SASEGT.

This clonotype was counted between two and nine times. V usage is TRBV3-1 and J usage is TRBJ1-3; D is ambiguous. The V gene lost 2 bases and the J gene lost 1 base, with 6 bases spanning the gap. Germline-derived CDR1 and CDR2 are LGHDT and YNNKEL (reference sequence). The CDR3 is 14 residues long. The CDR3 bases are TGTGCCAGCAGCCAATCTGGTTCTGGAAACACCATATATTTT. It encodes CASSQSGSGNTIYF. The variable domain in full, with the rest retrieved from reference TRBV3-1 and TRBJ1-3, is DTAVSQTPKYLVTQMGNDKSIKCEQNLGHDTMYWYKQDSKKFLKIMFSYNNKELIINETVPNRFSPKSPDKAHLNLHINSLELGDSAVYFCASSQSGSGNTIYFGEGSWLTVV.

Notes on this clonotype: A read error may explain this, as a much larger clone is one base away. The V gene is TRBV20-1, the J gene TRBJ2-5; no reliable D call. Trimming stripped 5 bases from V and 3 bases from J, with 19 bases between. CDR1 DFQATT and CDR2 SNEGSKA come from the germline V gene (reference sequence). This CDR3 has 15 amino acids. CDR3 residues: CSAGPPVMGKETQYF. For the CDR3, the DNA is TGCAGTGCTGGGCCCCCGGTGATGGGTAAAGAGACCCAGTACTTC.

Many counts were recorded for this clonotype. The V call is TRBV2, the J call TRBJ1-2; D not certain. Germline V CDR1 and CDR2: SNHLY, FYNNEI. CDR3 length equals 12 residues. Trimming cost V 3 bases and J 8 bases, with 10 bases left between them. The DNA for the CDR3 is TGTGCCAGCAGTGATTCCTACTTGGGCTACACCTTC. Translating it yields CASSDSYLGYTF.

This clonotype was picked up a small number of times. The V and J genes are TRBV7-2 and TRBJ2-5; 7 bases map to TRBD1. This CDR3 contains 15 residues. Germline CDR1 is SGHTA and CDR2 is FQGNSA. V lost 5 bases and J lost 0; bases outside the gene matches: 6. CDR3 protein: CASSEGQPYQETQYF. DNA of the CDR3: TGTGCCAGCAGCGAGGGACAGCCGTACCAAGAGACCCAGTACTTC.

The V gene is TRBV6-2 or TRBV6-3, the J gene TRBJ1-1, with a tentative D call TRBD1 (5 bases). V was shortened by 2 bases and J by 2 bases, with 12 bases between the two germline ends. The length of the CDR3 is 15 residues. Per the germline V gene, CDR1 is MNHEY and CDR2 is SVGEGT. The CDR3 protein is CASSYLGPTNTEAFF. CDR3 sequence (DNA): TGTGCCAGCAGTTACCTGGGACCGACCAACACTGAAGCTTTCTTT.

This clonotype was seen only a few times. This chain links TRBV5-4 with TRBJ2-5; 10 nucleotides line up with TRBD2. The CDR3 contains 16 residues. Germline V gives CDR1 SGHNT, CDR2 YYREEE (reference sequence). V was clipped by 0 bases and J by 6 bases; unmatched bases: 8. The CDR3 spells CASSLASSGSGKTQYF. For the CDR3, the DNA is TGTGCCAGCAGCTTGGCGTCTAGCGGGAGTGGGAAGACCCAGTACTTC.

The V call is TRBV5-1, the J call TRBJ2-7; 9 bases map to TRBD2. This CDR3 is 16 amino acids long. Germline V CDR1 and CDR2: SGHRS, YFSETQ. V shed 1 base, J shed 5 bases, and the junction held 10 bases outside the gene matches. As DNA, the CDR3 is TGCGCCAGCAGCTTGTCTTCGACTAGCGGTGTCCACGAGCAGTACTTC. Protein sequence: CASSLSSTSGVHEQYF.

In this sample, this clonotype turned up once. This chain's CDR3 is CASGSGQRVDEQFF. In nucleotides, the CDR3 is TGTGCCAGCGGCTCGGGACAGAGGGTGGATGAGCAGTTCTTC. The V call is TRBV27, the J call TRBJ2-1, with TRBD1 identical over 7 bases. Germline CDR1 is MNHEY and CDR2 is SMNVEV (reference sequence). This CDR3 is 14 amino acids long. V dropped 8 bases and J dropped 8; count of bases not matched to a gene: 12.